These 13 T cell receptor beta chains originate from one sample sequenced in a study of T-cell reconstitution after alpha-beta-depleted transplantation in children. Construction of the TCRbeta library involved unique molecular identifiers. TCRdb re-derived calls from the PCR reads in MiXCR, one entry per CDR3 protein. The sample contains 600,000 or so distinct CDR3 sequences, 23% of which appear only once. This specimen consisted of PBMCs, mostly from graft donor cells, obtained 360 days after TCRalphabeta/CD19-depleted stem cell transplant. These receptors came from a boy younger than two who had a stem cell transplant for acute myeloid leukemia, so the T cells may come from the graft donor.

The chain carries TRBV11-2 and TRBJ2-3, with 9 positions matching TRBD2. The CDR3 contains 16 residues. Germline lookup yields CDR1 SGHAT and CDR2 FQNNGV. After removal of 1 base from V and 2 bases from J, the junction contained 4 bases not matched to a gene. The CDR3 DNA follows: TGTGCCAGCAGCTTAGGGACTAGCGTACTCACAGATACGCAGTATTTT. It yields the protein CASSLGTSVLTDTQYF.

This clonotype was observed many times. V is TRBV20-1 and J is TRBJ2-7; possibly TRBD1 for D (6 bases). The length of the CDR3 is 12 residues. V was trimmed by 3 bases and J by 4 bases, leaving 10 bases between them. Germline V gene data show CDR1 as DFQATT and CDR2 as SNEGSKA (reference sequence). The CDR3 loop is CSASHQGYEQYV. CDR3 DNA: TGCAGTGCTAGTCACCAGGGGTACGAGCAGTACGTC.

Only a few counts were recorded for this clonotype. This chain links TRBV7-2 with TRBJ2-5; 11 nucleotides align to TRBD2. Trimming cost V 6 bases and J 3 bases; bases outside gene matches: 9. CDR3 size: 16 residues. Germline CDR1 SGHTA, CDR2 FQGNSA. CDR3 amino acids: CASSWAGLADKETQYF. CDR3 DNA: TGTGCCAGCAGTTGGGCGGGACTAGCGGATAAAGAGACCCAGTACTTC.

This clonotype showed up many times. At one of its ends the junction is not consistent with the germline gene, which may arise from a read error. CDR3 DNA: TGCAGCGTGGAAGGGACAGGCACTGAAGCTTTCTTT. Translated, it gives CSVEGTGTEAFF. This rearrangement joins TRBV29-1 to TRBJ1-1; 8 nucleotides line up with TRBD1. Germline CDR1 and CDR2: SQVTM and ANQGSEA. CDR3 length equals 12 residues.

In this sample, this clonotype turned up many times. The J gene is TRBJ2-2, the V gene TRBV4-3; no clear D. The ends were cut back, 1 base at V and 4 bases at J, with 7 bases in the middle. The germline V gene encodes CDR1 LGHNA and CDR2 YSLEER. This CDR3 has 14 residues. The DNA of the CDR3 is TGCGCCAGCAGCCAAGGGCACAGCACCGGGGAGCTGTTTTTT. Translation gives CASSQGHSTGELFF.

This clonotype was observed many times. The chain links TRBV7-8 to TRBJ2-5; the D gene is possibly TRBD2 (5 bases). This CDR3 region has 15 residues. Germline CDR1 is SGHVS and CDR2 is FQNEAQ. V gave up 2 bases and J gave up 5 bases, with 15 bases separating them. CDR3 sequence (DNA): TGTGCCAGCAGCTTATATCAGACCTCGGGGGAGACCCAGTACTTC. Protein: CASSLYQTSGETQYF.

V is TRBV7-8 and J is TRBJ1-3; D is ambiguous. Trimming took off 3 bases at V and 0 bases at J, with 12 bases between the two ends. The CDR3 is 16 residues long. Germline CDR1 SGHVS, CDR2 FQNEAQ. The chain's CDR3 is CASSFEAYNSGNTIYF. The CDR3 DNA follows: TGTGCCAGCAGCTTTGAGGCGTACAACTCTGGAAACACCATATATTTT.

The chain joins TRBV2 to TRBJ1-4; unclear D gene. CDR1 SNHLY and CDR2 FYNNEI come from the germline V gene. V shed 4 bases and J shed 6 bases, with 12 bases lying between them. CDR3 length equals 14 residues. The DNA for the CDR3 is TGTGCCAGCAGTGTTGGCAGCCGTCATGAAAAACTGTTTTTT. Protein sequence: CASSVGSRHEKLFF.

V and J are TRBV25-1 and TRBJ1-2; D remains ambiguous. The CDR3 totals 15 residues. V was pared by 0 bases and J by 6 bases, with 14 bases between. Looked up from germline, CDR1 is MGHDK and CDR2 is SYGVNS. In DNA, the CDR3 is TGTGCCAGCAGTGAATATTTCGAGGGTGAGGATGGCTACACCTTC. Translation gives CASSEYFEGEDGYTF.

The gene calls are TRBV5-1 and TRBJ2-1; D call uncertain. CDR3 length: 14 amino acids. CDR1 is SGHRS and CDR2 is YFSETQ in the germline V gene. With 4 bases removed from V and 2 bases from J, the gap between germline ends came to 10 bases. CDR3 bases: TGCGCCAGCAGCACCCCGCCGGCCTACAATGAGCAGTTCTTC. Its translation is CASSTPPAYNEQFF. Complete variable domain (other parts from reference TRBV5-1 and TRBJ2-1): KAGVTQTPRYLIKTRGQQVTLSCSPISGHRSVSWYQQTPGQGLQFLFEYFSETQRNKGNFPGRFSGRQFSNSRSEMNVSTLELGDSALYLCASSTPPAYNEQFFGPGTRLTVL.

In this sample, this clonotype turned up many times. This chain uses TRBV7-2 with TRBJ1-2; TRBD1 aligns across 11 bases. The V segment lost 5 bases and the J segment 6 bases; nucleotides outside the gene matches: 11. The CDR3 runs to 16 residues. The V gene's germline CDR1 is SGHTA and CDR2 FQGNSA. The CDR3 sequence is CASSPRTGGILNGYTF. The CDR3 DNA follows: TGTGCCAGCAGCCCCCGGACAGGGGGCATTTTAAATGGCTACACCTTC.

The chain joins TRBV20-1 to TRBJ1-1, with unresolved D. The CDR3 has 13 amino acids. CDR1 and CDR2 (germline): DFQATT, SNEGSKA (reference sequence). V lost 5 bases and J lost 4, with 14 bases in between. CDR3 sequence reads: CSASTEVSTEAFF. The CDR3 nucleotides read TGCAGTGCTTCTACAGAGGTAAGCACTGAAGCTTTCTTT.

This clonotype appeared many times. The rearrangement uses TRBV28 and TRBJ1-1; maybe TRBD1 (6 bases). The V gene's germline CDR1 is MDHEN and CDR2 SYDVKM. This CDR3 contains 14 residues. The V gene lost 3 bases and the J gene lost 6 bases, with 14 bases spanning the gap. CDR3 sequence: CASSLGQGWAEAFF. The CDR3 nucleotides read TGTGCCAGCAGTTTGGGGCAGGGGTGGGCTGAAGCTTTCTTT.